Ten or more counts support the clone carrying this TCR beta chain. Its cognate antigen is unknown. Not enrolled were patients with uncontrolled infection, other autoimmune disease, pregnancy or lactation. PBMCs were sourced from more than 7.5 ml fresh peripheral blood. Researchers amplified the TCR beta CDR3 regions from RNA transcripts. The study used the HTBI primer set for a first-round RT-PCR of the TCR CDR3. TCRdb analysed the multiplex PCR reads with MiXCR anew, one entry per CDR3 protein. The data contain roughly 400,000 distinct CDR3 sequences, roughly an eighth of them seen just once; the ten biggest clones take up 28%. The record originates from a study of T cells in Graves' hyperthyroidism and ophthalmopathy. Germline V gene lookup returns CDR1 SGHTA and CDR2 FQGNSA. V lost 1 base to trimming and J lost 5 bases; unmatched junction nucleotides: 6. This CDR3 is built from 15 residues. General study points: Most expanded thyroid clonotypes above 0.001 recurred in blood.

The chain has TRBV7-2 and TRBJ2-5; 8 bases agree with TRBD1. This clonotype was sampled from a man between 45 and 60 years old with Graves' ophthalmopathy. Sample: blood. The CDR3 region has the DNA TGTGCCAGCAGCTTAGTCGCAGGGGGCGTTGAGACCCAGTACTTC. This translates into CASSLVAGGVETQYF.